This T cell receptor beta chain was identified in a study of T-cell memory formation after mild COVID-19 (dated by TCRdb to the early 2020s). About the full investigation: Most TCR sequence clusters were specific to one of the two donors. T-cell clones expanding and contracting after mild COVID-19 in two donors were tracked by longitudinal TCRalpha and TCRbeta repertoire sequencing. Two young, previously healthy adult volunteers, one female and one male, were included in the cohort. What the research found in general, with its limitations: SARS-CoV-2 specificity of the second-wave clones peaking on day 37 was not confirmed. From day 15 to 85, contracting clones showed balanced CD4/CD8 phenotypes, whereas a second wave of clones that expanded from day 15 to 37 leaned towards CD4+. Only a couple of mild cases were covered by the study, and larger cohorts that include severe cases with pre-infection samples were considered necessary. Some responding clones were detected in pre-infection memory, which suggested that pre-existing cross-reactive memory T cells had joined the SARS-CoV-2 response. Contracting CD4+ clones appeared mostly in the CM and EM memory subsets, whereas CD8+ clones were enriched in EMRA.

Ficoll-Paque density gradient centrifugation was used to isolate PBMCs. The listed sequencing device is Illumina NovaSeq 6000. Using 5'RACE with constant-segment primers, TCRalpha and TCRbeta cDNA libraries were constructed, with sample barcodes and unique molecular identifiers added in the process. RNA was extracted from every sample with Trizol reagent. Library amplification was performed in two PCR steps, and a second sample barcode and Illumina TruSeq adapters were introduced in the second step. Sequencing of libraries was performed on an Illumina NovaSeq with 2 x 150 bp paired-end reads. On the study's bioinformatics: Demultiplexing of reads and collapsing into UMI-guided consensus sequences were performed with migec v1.2.7. Using mixcr v2.1.11, the UMI consensuses were aligned to TRA and TRB V and J templates and assembled into clonotypes. A clonotype was counted as expanded or contracted only when both edgeR and NoisET called the clonotype significant, with the noise models trained on biological replicates. edgeR calls used a false discovery rate-adjusted p below 0.01 and a log2 fold-change threshold of 1. As an exploratory analysis of dynamics, max-normalized trajectories of the 1000 most abundant clonotypes were examined by PCA with hierarchical clustering. The CD4 or CD8 phenotype of responding clones was assigned using the separately sequenced CD4+ and CD8+ repertoires. TCRdb itself trimmed the public reads at Q25 with fastp, ran MiXCR and retained productive beta chains. One record per CDR3 amino acid sequence lists the most common genes and DNA. These V and J calls derive from TCRdb rather than the authors' analysis. The sample yields about 49,000 distinct CDR3 sequences; around 7.3% were counted once. The ten top clones hold roughly 1.3% of the sample.

This clonotype is medium-sized (0.01 to 0.1%) in terms of sample share. There is no known antigen for this receptor. Qualities for individual bases were not recorded, and no much larger clone is one base off. Based on the germline V gene, the CDR1 and CDR2 sequences are SGDLS and YYNGEE. From cysteine to phenylalanine, the CDR3 is 17 amino acids long. The CDR3 DNA has 51 bases and is translated from base 1. V and J lose 0 bases and 0 bases, and a span of 10 bases separates them. Sequencing input: PBMCs or a T cell subset sorted from them (not recorded which). The source is a man in his late teens or twenties who had mild COVID-19 (a few samples of this study predate the infection). The sample titles of this study are shuffled in the database, so cell type and time point are left out; the donor was told from shared clones. The rearrangement joined TRBV9 to TRBJ2-6; TRBD2 could be the D gene, as 5 bases match. In nucleotide form, the sequence is TGTGCCAGCAGCGTAGTCCCGGGGTACTCTGGGGCCAACGTCCTGACTTTC. It is translated as CASSVVPGYSGANVLTF.